The clone carrying this T cell receptor (beta chain) occurred many times. Its antigen is not identified. TCRdb recomputed calls from the reads with MiXCR, one row per CDR3 protein. In the table there are around 120,000 distinct CDR3 sequences, approximately 8.8% of which are singletons. The record originates from a study of T cell repertoires in cytomegalovirus infection. Study-level results: In two of eight donors, the top clonotype was HLA-C-restricted CMV-specific.

Germline values: CDR1 KGHDR, CDR2 SFDVKD. This CDR3 has 16 amino acids. The V gene lost 2 bases and the J gene lost 2 bases, with 12 bases spanning the gap. The TCR comes from a human donor in good health (CMV status not recorded). Some clones in this sample may be carry-over from other donors' samples. The rearrangement links TRBV24-1 to TRBJ2-1; possibly TRBD1 for D (6 bases). Sequencing was carried out using PBMCs. The CDR3 DNA is TGTGCCACCAGTGATTCTTCCGGGACAACCTACAATGAGCAGTTCTTC. It is translated as CATSDSSGTTYNEQFF.